This T cell receptor (beta chain) was recovered during a study of shared clonotypes between healthy human individuals. Terminally differentiated effector memory CD45RA+ cells were left out of the naive CD8 fraction, which was CD45RO-negative and positively selected for CCR7. Profiled with immunoSEQ multiplex PCR; TCRdb holds only in-frame clones, not every one. The sample carries about 2.2 million clones, about 93% recorded once. J was trimmed by 4 bases and V by 5 bases; bases with no gene match: 11. Germline V CDR1 and CDR2: SGHAT, FQNNGV. The CDR3 spans 17 residues. The rearrangement joins TRBV11-2 to TRBJ2-1, with 10 bases identical to TRBD1. The sample was naive CD8+ T cells from PBMCs. The TCR originated in a man aged 18 to 29 in good health. Some clones in this sample may be carry-over from other donors' samples. Here the CDR3 DNA reads TGTGCCAGCAGCCCGTCCGACAGGGGGCAACGGTACAATGAGCAGTTCTTC. Translating gives CASSPSDRGQRYNEQFF.